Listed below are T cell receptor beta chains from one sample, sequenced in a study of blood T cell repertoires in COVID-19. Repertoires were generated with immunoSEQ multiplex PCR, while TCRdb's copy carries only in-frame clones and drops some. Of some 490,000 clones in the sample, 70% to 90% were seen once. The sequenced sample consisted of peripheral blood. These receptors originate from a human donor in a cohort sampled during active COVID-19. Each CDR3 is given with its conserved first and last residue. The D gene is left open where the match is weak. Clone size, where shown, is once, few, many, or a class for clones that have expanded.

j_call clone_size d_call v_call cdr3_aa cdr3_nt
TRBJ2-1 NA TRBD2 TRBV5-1 CASSLVGTNNEQFF TGCGCCAGCAGCTTGGTTGGGACTAACAATGAGCAGTTCTTC
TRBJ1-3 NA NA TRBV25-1 CASSDSSSGNTIYF TGTGCCAGCAGTGACTCCTCTTCTGGAAACACCATATATTTT
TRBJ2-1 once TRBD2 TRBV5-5 CASSLLAGVGLDEQFF TGTGCCAGCAGCTTGCTAGCGGGAGTGGGGCTGGATGAGCAGTTCTTC
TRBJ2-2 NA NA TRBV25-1 CASRTQGAGTGELFF TGTGCCAGCAGAACACAGGGAGCCGGCACCGGGGAGCTGTTTTTT
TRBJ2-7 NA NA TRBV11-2 CASSLGPRVYEQYF TGTGCCAGCAGCTTAGGGCCCAGGGTCTACGAGCAGTACTTC
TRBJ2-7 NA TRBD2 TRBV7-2 CASSVSGRPDYEQYF TGTGCCAGCAGCGTAAGCGGGAGGCCCGACTACGAGCAGTACTTC
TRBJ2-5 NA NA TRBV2 CAGGGAGETQYF TGTGCCGGGGGAGGAGCGGGAGAGACCCAGTACTTC
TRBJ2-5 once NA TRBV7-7 CASSLRAAAETQYF TGTGCTAGCAGCCTTAGGGCAGCGGCAGAGACCCAGTACTTC
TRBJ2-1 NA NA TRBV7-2 CASSFTQLAEQFF TGTGCCAGCAGCTTTACCCAACTAGCTGAGCAGTTCTTC
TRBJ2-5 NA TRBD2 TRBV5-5 CASSPWGGTGTQYF TGTGCCAGCAGCCCATGGGGGGGTACGGGGACCCAGTACTTC
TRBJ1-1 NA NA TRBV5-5 CASSLATVPNTEAFF TGTGCCAGCAGCTTGGCCACGGTTCCGAACACTGAAGCTTTCTTT
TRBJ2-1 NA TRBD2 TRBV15 CATSRGASGSVVEQFF TGTGCCACCAGCCGAGGGGCTAGCGGGAGTGTCGTTGAGCAGTTCTTC
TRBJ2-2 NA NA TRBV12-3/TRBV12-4 CASSPHQNGELFF TGTGCCAGCAGTCCACATCAAAACGGGGAGCTGTTTTTT
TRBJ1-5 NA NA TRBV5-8 CASSSQVGQPQHF TGTGCCAGCAGCTCGCAGGTGGGTCAGCCCCAGCATTTT
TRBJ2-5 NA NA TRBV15 CATRTEAQETQYF TGTGCCACCAGAACAGAAGCACAAGAGACCCAGTACTTC
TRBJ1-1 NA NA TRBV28 CASSPPGGGYTEAFF TGTGCCAGCAGTCCCCCCGGGGGGGGATACACTGAAGCTTTCTTT
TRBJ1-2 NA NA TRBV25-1 CASMERAGYGYTF TGTGCCAGCATGGAGAGGGCGGGCTATGGCTACACCTTC
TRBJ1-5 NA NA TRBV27 CASSLSGAGHQPQHF TGTGCCAGCAGTTTATCGGGGGCAGGGCATCAGCCCCAGCATTTT
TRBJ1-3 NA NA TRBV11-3 CASSSESGNTIYF TGTGCCAGCAGCTCCGAGTCCGGAAACACCATATATTTT
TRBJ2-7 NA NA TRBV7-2 CASSLVPGGEQYF TGTGCCAGCAGCTTAGTCCCAGGTGGCGAGCAGTACTTC
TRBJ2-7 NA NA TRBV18 CASSPLISGERSYEQYF TGTGCCAGCTCACCACTAATCTCCGGGGAACGGAGCTACGAGCAGTACTTC
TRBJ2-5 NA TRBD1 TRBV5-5 CASSLEQQGARETQYF TGTGCCAGCAGCTTGGAGCAACAGGGGGCGCGAGAGACCCAGTACTTC
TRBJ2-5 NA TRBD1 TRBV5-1 CASSFRGQGETQYF TGCGCCAGCAGCTTCAGGGGGCAAGGAGAGACCCAGTACTTC
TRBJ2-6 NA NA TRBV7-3 CASSLNRVAGANVLTF TGTGCCAGCAGCTTAAACAGGGTAGCTGGGGCCAACGTCCTGACTTTC
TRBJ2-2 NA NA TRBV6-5 CVKSAGTNTGELFF TGTGTCAAGAGTGCAGGCACAAACACCGGGGAGCTGTTTTTT
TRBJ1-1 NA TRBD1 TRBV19 CASSLDRSLNTEAFF TGTGCCAGTAGTTTGGACAGGTCTTTGAACACTGAAGCTTTCTTT
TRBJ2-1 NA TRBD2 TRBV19 CASSPTSGNIWHNEQFF TGTGCCAGTAGTCCAACTAGCGGGAATATTTGGCACAATGAGCAGTTCTTC
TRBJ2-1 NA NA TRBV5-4 CASSHPEGYNEQFF TGTGCCAGCAGCCACCCAGAGGGCTACAATGAGCAGTTCTTC
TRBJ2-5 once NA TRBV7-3 CASSLGGGRETQYF TGTGCCAGCAGCTTAGGAGGGGGCAGGGAGACCCAGTACTTC
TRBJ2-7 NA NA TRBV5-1 CASSLRGILPYEQYF TGCGCCAGCAGCTTGCGGGGGATCCTCCCCTACGAGCAGTACTTC
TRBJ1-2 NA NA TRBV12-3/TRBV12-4 CASSLGPGDGYTF TGTGCCAGCAGTTTGGGTCCGGGGGATGGCTACACCTTC
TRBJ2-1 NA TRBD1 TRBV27 CASRGGPLQFF TGTGCCAGCAGAGGGGGCCCCCTTCAGTTCTTC
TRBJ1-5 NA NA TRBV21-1 CASSTDRGRGNQPQHF TGTGCCAGCAGCACCGACAGGGGTAGGGGCAATCAGCCCCAGCATTTT
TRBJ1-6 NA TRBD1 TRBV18 CASSPDRARLGPLHF TGTGCCAGCTCCCCGGACAGGGCCCGTTTGGGACCCCTCCACTTT
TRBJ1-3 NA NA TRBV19 CASSFDSRNSGNTIYF TGTGCCAGTAGTTTTGACAGCCGGAACTCTGGAAACACCATATATTTT
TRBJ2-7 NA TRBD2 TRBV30 CAWATSGTRYEQYF TGTGCCTGGGCGACTAGCGGGACGAGGTACGAGCAGTACTTC
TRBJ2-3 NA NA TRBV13 CASSLDRAVDTQYF TGTGCCAGCAGCTTAGACAGGGCGGTAGATACGCAGTATTTT
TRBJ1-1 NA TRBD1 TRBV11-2 CASSTRTGNTEAFF TGTGCCAGCAGCACTAGGACAGGGAACACTGAAGCTTTCTTT
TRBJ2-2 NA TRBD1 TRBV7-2 CASSDRDLGTGELFF TGTGCCAGCAGCGACAGGGATTTGGGCACCGGGGAGCTGTTTTTT
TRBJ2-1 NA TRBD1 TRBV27 CASTPGQMGYNEQFF TGTGCCAGCACCCCGGGACAGATGGGATACAATGAGCAGTTCTTC
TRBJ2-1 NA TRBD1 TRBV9 CASSVRGLTYNEQFF TGTGCCAGCAGCGTAAGGGGGCTGACATACAATGAGCAGTTCTTC
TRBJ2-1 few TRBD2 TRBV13 CATHPGLVSNEQFF TGTGCCACCCATCCGGGACTAGTATCCAATGAGCAGTTCTTC
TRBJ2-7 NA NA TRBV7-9 CASSLVSRGGEQYF TGTGCCAGCAGCTTAGTGTCGAGGGGGGGCGAGCAGTACTTC
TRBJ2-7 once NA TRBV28 CASSRSYEQYF TGTGCCAGCAGTCGGTCCTACGAGCAGTACTTC
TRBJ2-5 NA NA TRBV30 CAWSGPGETQYF TGTGCCTGGAGTGGCCCAGGAGAGACCCAGTACTTC
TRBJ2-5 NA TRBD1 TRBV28 CASRDRFQETQYF TGTGCCTCCAGGGACAGGTTCCAAGAGACCCAGTACTTC
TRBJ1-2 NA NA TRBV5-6 CASSFKGGNGYTF TGTGCCAGCAGCTTTAAAGGAGGTAATGGCTACACCTTC
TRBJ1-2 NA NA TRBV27 CASSLSRGDQGYGYTF TGTGCCAGCAGTTTATCACGGGGGGATCAGGGCTATGGCTACACCTTC
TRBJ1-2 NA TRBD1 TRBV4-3 CASSQGDRVFYGYTF TGCGCCAGCAGCCAAGGGGACAGGGTTTTCTATGGCTACACCTTC
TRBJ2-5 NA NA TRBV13 CASSLVHSQETQYF TGTGCCAGCAGCTTAGTCCATTCCCAAGAGACCCAGTACTTC
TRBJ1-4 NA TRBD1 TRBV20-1 CSASSGQGATNEKLFF TGCAGTGCTAGTTCTGGACAGGGAGCAACTAATGAAAAACTGTTTTTT
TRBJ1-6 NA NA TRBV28 CATIPGAGSPLHF TGTGCCACCATCCCAGGGGCCGGGTCACCCCTCCACTTT
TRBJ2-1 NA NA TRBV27 CASSFTRAYNEQFF TGTGCCAGCAGTTTTACCAGGGCGTACAATGAGCAGTTCTTC
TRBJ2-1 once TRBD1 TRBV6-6 CASSRVTGASYNEQFF TGTGCCAGCAGTCGGGTTACAGGGGCCTCCTACAATGAGCAGTTCTTC
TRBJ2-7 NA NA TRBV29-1 CSVGKWTEAFPSYEQYF TGCAGCGTTGGGAAATGGACAGAAGCTTTTCCATCCTACGAGCAGTACTTC
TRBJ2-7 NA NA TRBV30 CAWSVVSPYEQYF TGTGCCTGGAGTGTGGTCAGTCCCTACGAGCAGTACTTC
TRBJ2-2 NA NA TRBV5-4 CASSAGIYRESLTGELFF TGTGCCAGCAGCGCTGGAATCTACCGGGAGTCTCTCACCGGGGAGCTGTTTTTT
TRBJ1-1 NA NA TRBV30 CAWSVLPAEAFF TGTGCCTGGAGTGTACTCCCTGCCGAAGCTTTCTTT
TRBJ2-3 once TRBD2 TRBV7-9 CASSLLPYGGGVPDTQYF TGTGCCAGCAGCCTCCTACCTTATGGGGGAGGGGTCCCAGATACGCAGTATTTT